Following are 17 T cell receptor beta chains from one sample sequenced in a study of T cells in localized non-small cell lung cancer. Clones were read by immunoSEQ multiplex PCR, and TCRdb kept only the in-frame ones, dropping some. The sample lists 45,000 to 55,000 clones, about nine tenths occurring once. Sequencing used peripheral blood, obtained before any cancer treatment. These receptors were collected from a male donor at least 60 years old with stage III squamous cell lung carcinoma.

V and J are TRBV7-2 and TRBJ2-3; 11 bases are shared with TRBD2. Germline V CDR1 and CDR2: SGHTA, FQGNSA. J lost 8 bases, V lost 1 base, and 2 bases had no gene match. The CDR3 has 14 residues. The CDR3 loop reads CASSLGLAGLTQYF. The CDR3 DNA is TGTGCCAGCAGCTTAGGACTAGCGGGACTTACGCAGTATTTT.

The chain couples TRBV6-5 to TRBJ2-3; weak D call: TRBD1 (6 bases). There are 13 residues in the CDR3. The germline V and J ends were trimmed by 3 bases and 12 bases, with 16 bases remaining between them. The germline CDR1 and CDR2 sequences are MNHEY and SVGAGI. CDR3 nucleotide sequence: TGTGCCAGCAGTTATCTGGGACAACCTTCACAGTATTTT. This sequence encodes CASSYLGQPSQYF.

This chain joins TRBV11-2 and TRBJ2-1; a possible D gene is TRBD2 (6 bases). The CDR3 loop spans 15 amino acids. V gave up 2 bases and J gave up 0 bases, with 8 bases separating them. The germline CDR1 and CDR2 sequences are SGHAT and FQNNGV. CDR3 protein: CASSLYGSSYNEQFF. The CDR3 DNA follows: TGTGCCAGCAGCTTATACGGGAGCTCCTACAATGAGCAGTTCTTC. The complete variable domain, with remaining parts taken from reference TRBV11-2 and TRBJ2-1, reads EAGVAQSPRYKIIEKRQSVAFWCNPISGHATLYWYQQILGQGPKLLIQFQNNGVVDDSQLPKDRFSAERLKGVDSTLKIQPAKLEDSAVYLCASSLYGSSYNEQFFGPGTRLTVL.

The V and J genes are TRBV30 and TRBJ2-6, with D tentatively TRBD2 (6 bases). The CDR3 length is 15 residues. Trimming pared 1 base from V and 4 bases from J, leaving 11 bases between. Germline values: CDR1 GTSNPN, CDR2 SVGIG (reference sequence). CDR3 sequence (DNA): TGTGCCTGGAGTGGTGGAGGGTCCGGGGCCAACGTCCTGACTTTC. This codes for CAWSGGGSGANVLTF.

CDR3 in DNA: TGTGCCAGTAGTAATCCGGGATTCCCCTACGAGCAGTACTTC. This codes for CASSNPGFPYEQYF. This chain links TRBV19 with TRBJ2-5, with D maybe TRBD2 (5 bases). The J call is uncertain, as TRBJ2-7 better fits the DNA end. The CDR3 is 14 residues long. CDR1 LNHDA and CDR2 SQIVND come from the germline V gene (reference sequence).

The chain is built from TRBV9 and TRBJ1-2; D may be TRBD1 (6 bases). Trimming took 4 bases from V and 4 from J, leaving 17 bases between them. The CDR3 is made up of 15 amino acids. Germline V CDR1 and CDR2: SGDLS, YYNGEE. The CDR3 here is CASSYEGGSAYGYTF. The CDR3 bases are TGTGCCAGCAGCTATGAGGGGGGCAGCGCCTATGGCTACACCTTC.

J is TRBJ1-6 and V is TRBV5-1, with D perhaps TRBD1 (5 bases). The germline CDR1 and CDR2 sequences are SGHRS and YFSETQ. There are 13 residues in the CDR3. The V end was cut by 3 bases, the J end by 7 bases, with 8 bases between. The CDR3 loop reads CASSSTENSPLHF. The CDR3 DNA is TGCGCCAGCAGCTCGACAGAAAATTCACCCCTCCACTTT.

The chain has TRBV5-1 and TRBJ1-4; D gene ambiguous. The CDR3 is 15 residues long. With 7 bases removed from V and 3 bases from J, the gap between germline ends came to 16 bases. Germline V gene sequence: CDR1 SGHRS, CDR2 YFSETQ. The CDR3 nucleotides read TGCGCCAGCGCACTTACCGAACAGTCTAATGAAAAACTGTTTTTT. Its translation: CASALTEQSNEKLFF.

V is TRBV14 and J is TRBJ2-7; D is perhaps TRBD2 (5 bases). The V end was cut by 4 bases, the J end by 7 bases, with 14 bases between. The CDR3 sequence is 13 residues long. Germline V CDR1 and CDR2: SGHDN, FVKESK. The CDR3 bases are TGTGCCAGCAGCCCCCAGATTCGGGATGAGCAGTACTTC. Amino acid sequence: CASSPQIRDEQYF.

The chain joins TRBV19 to TRBJ2-3, with a weak D call TRBD2 (5 bases). The CDR3 length is 15 residues. From germline, CDR1 is LNHDA and CDR2 SQIVND (reference sequence). The V gene lost 5 bases and the J gene lost 0 bases, with 12 bases spanning the gap. The CDR3 DNA sequence: TGTGCCAGTAGTGCTCCCAGCGGCAGCACAGATACGCAGTATTTT. Translation gives CASSAPSGSTDTQYF.

The chain links TRBV27 to TRBJ2-7, with D unresolved. The CDR3 length is 14 residues. Germline loops: CDR1 MNHEY, CDR2 SMNVEV (reference sequence). V was clipped by 3 bases and J by 4 bases, with 13 bases between them. As DNA, the CDR3 is TGTGCCAGCAGTTTCTCCGGGCCCTCTTACGAGCAGTACTTC. Protein: CASSFSGPSYEQYF.

The chain couples TRBV5-1 to TRBJ1-1; 7 bases agree with TRBD1. The J segment lost 3 bases and the V segment lost 0 bases, leaving 8 bases of the junction unmatched. Germline V lookup: CDR1 SGHRS, CDR2 YFSETQ. This CDR3 contains 16 residues. The CDR3 region is CASSLGQSGGYTEAFF. The DNA for the CDR3 is TGCGCCAGCAGCTTGGGGCAGTCAGGGGGATACACTGAAGCTTTCTTT. Complete variable domain (other parts from reference TRBV5-1 and TRBJ1-1): KAGVTQTPRYLIKTRGQQVTLSCSPISGHRSVSWYQQTPGQGLQFLFEYFSETQRNKGNFPGRFSGRQFSNSRSEMNVSTLELGDSALYLCASSLGQSGGYTEAFFGQGTRLTVV.

The V call is TRBV4-3, the J call TRBJ1-5; the D is unclear. The ends were cut back, 0 bases at V and 4 bases at J, with 10 bases in the middle. This CDR3 has 15 amino acids. The germline CDR1 and CDR2 sequences are LGHNA and YSLEER. CDR3 loop: CASSQDSTLNQPQHF. CDR3 DNA: TGCGCCAGCAGCCAAGATAGCACTCTGAATCAGCCCCAGCATTTT.

J is TRBJ2-2 and V is TRBV29-1; 7 nucleotides line up with TRBD1. The germline V gene has CDR1 SQVTM and CDR2 ANQGSEA. CDR3 length equals 15 residues. V shed 6 bases and J 5 bases; nucleotides not matched to a gene: 12. CDR3 coding DNA: TGCAGCGTCCAGACAGGGAGTCTTATAACCGGGGAGCTGTTTTTT. This sequence encodes CSVQTGSLITGELFF.

The rearrangement joins TRBV7-9 to TRBJ2-3; tentative D call: TRBD2 (5 bases). The length of the CDR3 is 17 residues. V lost 6 bases and J 4 bases, leaving 23 bases between the germline ends. In germline, CDR1 is SEHNR, CDR2 FQNEAQ (reference sequence). CDR3 nucleotide sequence: TGTGCCAGCAGAGCTCCCCCGCGGGTCAACCATGCAGATACGCAGTATTTT. Its translation is CASRAPPRVNHADTQYF. The variable domain in full, with the rest retrieved from reference TRBV7-9 and TRBJ2-3, is DTGVSQNPRHKITKRGQNVTFRCDPISEHNRLYWYRQTLGQGPEFLTYFQNEAQLEKSRLLSDRFSAERPKGSFSTLEIQRTEQGDSAMYLCASRAPPRVNHADTQYFGPGTRLTVL.

The chain uses TRBV12-5 and TRBJ1-1; D is unclear. Germline V lookup: CDR1 LGHNT, CDR2 FRNRAP. The CDR3 is made up of 12 amino acids. V lost 7 bases and J lost 10, with 16 bases in between. DNA of the CDR3: TGTGCTAGTGCTGAAGGTACGGGGTCAGCTTTCTTT. It specifies CASAEGTGSAFF. Combining the CDR3 with reference TRBV12-5 and TRBJ1-1 gives the whole variable domain DARVTQTPRHKVTEMGQEVTMRCQPILGHNTVFWYRQTMMQGLELLAYFRNRAPLDDSGMPKDRFSAEMPDATLATLKIQPSEPRDSAVYFCASAEGTGSAFFGQGTRLTVV.

This clone appeared once. The chain is built from TRBV7-2 and TRBJ2-7; 10 bases map to TRBD2. The CDR3 is 14 amino acids. V trimming: 2 bases; J trimming: 2 bases; junction bases outside the gene matches: 0. Looked up from germline, CDR1 is SGHTA and CDR2 is FQGNSA. The CDR3 bases are TGTGCCAGCAGCTTAACTAGCGGGGCCTACGAGCAGTACTTC. Translated, it gives CASSLTSGAYEQYF.